This passage covers 22 T cell receptor beta chains from one sample sequenced in a study of T cell repertoires in cytomegalovirus infection. TCRdb ran MiXCR on the reads and lists one entry per CDR3 protein. Among about 180,000 distinct CDR3 sequences, under 15% were seen once, and the ten largest hold 25% to 30%. Sequenced sample: PBMCs. These receptors came from a human donor in good health (CMV status not recorded). Some clones in this sample may be carry-over from other donors' samples.

CDR3 in DNA: TGTGCCAGTAGTATCGGGCAGAAAGAGACCCAGTACTTC. Translated, it gives CASSIGQKETQYF. The V gene is TRBV19, the J gene TRBJ2-5, with D uncertain. Trimming cost V 3 bases and J 3 bases, with 8 bases left between them. Per germline, CDR1 LNHDA and CDR2 SQIVND (reference sequence). The CDR3 has 13 residues.

This chain joins TRBV7-3 and TRBJ2-3; 13 positions match TRBD2. V dropped 4 bases and J dropped 3; count of bases not matched to a gene: 4. Germline values: CDR1 SGHTA, CDR2 FQGTGA. The CDR3 totals 16 residues. The CDR3 DNA follows: TGTGCCAGCAGCTCGAGACTAGCGGGAGGTACAGATACGCAGTATTTT. It is translated as CASSSRLAGGTDTQYF.

Comments on this clonotype: A clone one base away is much larger, so this may be a read error. This chain joins TRBV12-3 or TRBV12-4 and TRBJ2-2, with D possibly being TRBD1 (6 bases). The CDR3 consists of 15 residues. As DNA, the CDR3 is TGTACCAGCAGTCTACAGGGATGGAACACCGGGGAGCTGTTTTTT. Protein sequence: CTSSLQGWNTGELFF.

The chain carries TRBV5-1 and TRBJ2-7, with TRBD1 identical over 10 bases. Germline V gene sequence: CDR1 SGHRS, CDR2 YFSETQ. The CDR3 is made up of 15 amino acids. The V and J ends lost 4 bases and 3 bases, in that order; junction bases with no gene match: 7. This chain's CDR3 is CASSPGQGKVYEQYF. DNA of the CDR3: TGCGCCAGCAGCCCGGGACAGGGGAAAGTCTACGAGCAGTACTTC.

The table lists this clonotype with many counts. The chain carries TRBV7-3 and TRBJ2-5; the D is unclear. CDR1 is SGHTA, CDR2 FQGTGA, per germline. The germline V and J ends were trimmed by 8 bases and 5 bases, with 21 bases remaining between them. This CDR3 comprises 15 residues. Here the CDR3 reads CASAALGVSVETQYF. The DNA of the CDR3 is TGTGCCAGCGCGGCCCTTGGTGTCTCAGTTGAGACCCAGTACTTC.

At least ten counts were recorded for this clonotype. The J gene is TRBJ1-6, the V gene TRBV7-2; maybe TRBD1 (6 bases). There are 15 residues in the CDR3. With 5 bases removed from V and 9 bases from J, the gap between germline ends came to 17 bases. The germline CDR1 and CDR2 sequences are SGHTA and FQGNSA. The DNA for the CDR3 is TGTGCCAGCAGCCTCCTAGGGACATCGTCTTCACCCCTCCACTTT. Amino acid sequence: CASSLLGTSSSPLHF. The variable domain in full, with the rest retrieved from reference TRBV7-2 and TRBJ1-6, is GAGVSQSPSNKVTEKGKDVELRCDPISGHTALYWYRQSLGQGLEFLIYFQGNSAPDKSGLPSDRFSAERTGGSVSTLTIQRTQQEDSAVYLCASSLLGTSSSPLHFGNGTRLTVT.

This clonotype has at least ten counts. The chain combines TRBV7-9 with TRBJ2-1; no definite D call. Per the germline V gene, CDR1 is SEHNR and CDR2 is FQNEAQ (reference sequence). This CDR3 contains 11 residues. Trimming left V 1 base short and J 14 bases short, with 9 bases between. CDR3 residues: CASSLGVVEFF. The CDR3 DNA reads as TGTGCCAGCAGCTTAGGTGTAGTAGAGTTCTTC. Supplemented by reference TRBV7-9 and TRBJ2-1, the full variable domain reads DTGVSQNPRHKITKRGQNVTFRCDPISEHNRLYWYRQTLGQGPEFLTYFQNEAQLEKSRLLSDRFSAERPKGSFSTLEIQRTEQGDSAMYLCASSLGVVEFFGPGTRLTVL.

This clonotype was counted a few times. The chain combines TRBV10-2 with TRBJ1-1, with unresolved D. Germline V lookup: CDR1 WSHSY, CDR2 SAAADI. The CDR3 sequence is 13 residues long. The V end was cut by 11 bases, the J end by 0 bases, with 13 bases between. The DNA of the CDR3 is TGCGCCGTCACGATCGCCATGAACACTGAAGCTTTCTTT. Its protein is CAVTIAMNTEAFF.

This clonotype has just a few counts. The J gene is TRBJ1-5, the V gene TRBV28, with D uncertain. The CDR3 extends over 12 amino acids. V was clipped by 2 bases and J by 7 bases, with 6 bases between them. The germline V gene encodes CDR1 MDHEN and CDR2 SYDVKM. CDR3 nucleotides: TGTGCCAGCAGTTTAACCGGGCAGCCCCAGCATTTT. Amino acid sequence: CASSLTGQPQHF.

At least ten counts were recorded for this clonotype. This chain uses TRBV7-2 with TRBJ1-1, with unresolved D. CDR3 length equals 16 residues. Germline lookup yields CDR1 SGHTA and CDR2 FQGNSA. Trimming left V 5 bases short and J 0 bases short, with 16 bases between. CDR3 DNA: TGTGCCAGCAGCCCACAAGGAGCCTTCATGAACACTGAAGCTTTCTTT. The encoded protein is CASSPQGAFMNTEAFF. The full variable domain, its missing parts supplied by reference TRBV7-2 and TRBJ1-1, is GAGVSQSPSNKVTEKGKDVELRCDPISGHTALYWYRQSLGQGLEFLIYFQGNSAPDKSGLPSDRFSAERTGGSVSTLTIQRTQQEDSAVYLCASSPQGAFMNTEAFFGQGTRLTVV.

This clonotype was observed at least ten times. This chain joins TRBV7-2 and TRBJ2-7, with 10 bases lining up with TRBD2. The CDR3 is made up of 17 amino acids. Germline V gives CDR1 SGHTA, CDR2 FQGNSA. After removal of 1 base from V and 4 bases from J, the junction contained 10 bases not matched to a gene. CDR3: CASSLEDGSGRRYEQYF. In DNA form, the CDR3 reads TGTGCCAGCAGCTTAGAAGATGGTAGCGGGAGGAGGTACGAGCAGTACTTC.

This clonotype was seen ten or more times. The rearrangement joins TRBV28 to TRBJ2-7, with 8 bases matching TRBD2. CDR1 and CDR2 (germline): MDHEN, SYDVKM. After removal of 6 bases from V and 2 bases from J, the junction contained 6 bases not matched to a gene. The CDR3 covers 14 residues. This CDR3 is CASSTGGVAYEQYF. In nucleotides, the CDR3 is TGTGCCAGCAGCACCGGGGGGGTGGCCTACGAGCAGTACTTC.

This clonotype was observed many times. The chain has TRBV7-3 and TRBJ2-3; D is undetermined. CDR3 length: 13 residues. The V gene lost 4 bases and the J gene lost 0 bases, with 5 bases spanning the gap. Germline-derived CDR1 and CDR2 are SGHTA and FQGTGA. CDR3 nucleotide sequence: TGTGCCAGCAGCTCCCTTAGCACAGATACGCAGTATTTT. Protein: CASSSLSTDTQYF.

Ten or more counts support this clonotype. The chain recombines TRBV11-2 with TRBJ2-5, with D unclear. The germline CDR1 and CDR2 sequences are SGHAT and FQNNGV. This CDR3 has 14 residues. Trimming shortened V by 4 bases and J by 2 bases, and 11 bases separated the two germline ends. DNA of the CDR3: TGTGCCAGCAGCTCTCAGCCTTTACAAGAGACCCAGTACTTC. It yields the protein CASSSQPLQETQYF.

This clonotype turned up a few times. The V gene is TRBV28, the J gene TRBJ1-2; maybe TRBD1 (6 bases). Trimming shortened V by 6 bases and J by 11 bases, and 22 bases separated the two germline ends. Looked up from germline, CDR1 is MDHEN and CDR2 is SYDVKM. This CDR3 spans 14 amino acids. The CDR3: CASRFGQLLLGYTF. Written as DNA, the CDR3 is TGTGCCAGCAGATTCGGACAGCTCCTCTTAGGGTACACCTTC.

The genes are TRBV3-1 and TRBJ2-6; D not resolved. Germline V CDR1 and CDR2: LGHDT, YNNKEL (reference sequence). V lost 3 bases, J lost 3 bases, and 9 bases lay in between. This CDR3 has 15 amino acids. The CDR3 sequence is CASSQPPGGANVLTF. Written as DNA, the CDR3 is TGTGCCAGCAGCCAGCCCCCTGGTGGGGCCAACGTCCTGACTTTC.

The rearrangement uses TRBV9 and TRBJ1-2; D uncertain. V lost 2 bases and J 7 bases, leaving 18 bases between the germline ends. The CDR3 has 15 amino acids. CDR1 is SGDLS, CDR2 YYNGEE, per germline. The CDR3 loop reads CASSVLDTARSGYTF. CDR3 nucleotides: TGTGCCAGCAGCGTCCTCGACACCGCGAGGAGTGGCTACACCTTC.

This clonotype was counted ten times or more. The chain joins TRBV7-2 to TRBJ1-1; the match to TRBD1 covers 8 bases. CDR1 SGHTA and CDR2 FQGNSA come from the germline V gene. The length of the CDR3 is 14 residues. The V segment lost 5 bases and the J segment 4 bases; nucleotides outside the gene matches: 6. CDR3 amino acids: CASSQDRGGTEAFF. In DNA, the CDR3 is TGTGCCAGCAGCCAAGACAGGGGAGGCACTGAAGCTTTCTTT.

This clonotype was observed at least ten times. The chain joins TRBV7-2 to TRBJ2-3; 10 bases fit TRBD2. The CDR3 runs 15 residues. J gave up 4 bases and V 7 bases, and 8 bases lay outside the gene matches. CDR1 is SGHTA and CDR2 is FQGNSA in the germline V gene. In DNA, the CDR3 is TGTGCCAGCACTTCAGAGCGGGGGGGGGCAGATACGCAGTATTTT. This codes for CASTSERGGADTQYF.

This clonotype showed up many times. This chain connects TRBV27 to TRBJ2-1; possible D gene TRBD1, 8 bases. The CDR3 sequence is 16 residues long. Germline CDR1 reads MNHEY; CDR2 reads SMNVEV (reference sequence). V was shortened by 2 bases and J by 4 bases, with 15 bases between the two germline ends. This CDR3 is CASSLEDREGYNEQFF. The CDR3 nucleotides read TGTGCCAGCAGTTTAGAGGACAGGGAGGGGTACAATGAGCAGTTCTTC.

This clonotype came up many times. The CDR3 here is CASSLRVGEQFF. The CDR3 nucleotides read TGTGCCAGCAGCCTAAGGGTGGGTGAGCAGTTCTTC. The rearrangement links TRBV7-2 to TRBJ2-1, with D unresolved. The germline V gene encodes CDR1 SGHTA and CDR2 FQGNSA. The V end was cut by 5 bases, the J end by 9 bases, with 11 bases between. This CDR3 region has 12 residues. Together with reference TRBV7-2 and TRBJ2-1, the CDR3 gives the full variable domain: GAGVSQSPSNKVTEKGKDVELRCDPISGHTALYWYRQSLGQGLEFLIYFQGNSAPDKSGLPSDRFSAERTGGSVSTLTIQRTQQEDSAVYLCASSLRVGEQFFGPGTRLTVL.

This clonotype occurred a few times. This chain's CDR3 is CASSIGLAGVGYEQYF. The CDR3 region has the DNA TGTGCCAGCAGTATCGGACTAGCGGGAGTTGGCTACGAGCAGTACTTC. The chain has TRBV28 and TRBJ2-7; 13 bases fit TRBD2. Germline V gene sequence: CDR1 MDHEN, CDR2 SYDVKM. J was trimmed by 3 bases and V by 5 bases; bases with no gene match: 7. The CDR3 has 16 residues.